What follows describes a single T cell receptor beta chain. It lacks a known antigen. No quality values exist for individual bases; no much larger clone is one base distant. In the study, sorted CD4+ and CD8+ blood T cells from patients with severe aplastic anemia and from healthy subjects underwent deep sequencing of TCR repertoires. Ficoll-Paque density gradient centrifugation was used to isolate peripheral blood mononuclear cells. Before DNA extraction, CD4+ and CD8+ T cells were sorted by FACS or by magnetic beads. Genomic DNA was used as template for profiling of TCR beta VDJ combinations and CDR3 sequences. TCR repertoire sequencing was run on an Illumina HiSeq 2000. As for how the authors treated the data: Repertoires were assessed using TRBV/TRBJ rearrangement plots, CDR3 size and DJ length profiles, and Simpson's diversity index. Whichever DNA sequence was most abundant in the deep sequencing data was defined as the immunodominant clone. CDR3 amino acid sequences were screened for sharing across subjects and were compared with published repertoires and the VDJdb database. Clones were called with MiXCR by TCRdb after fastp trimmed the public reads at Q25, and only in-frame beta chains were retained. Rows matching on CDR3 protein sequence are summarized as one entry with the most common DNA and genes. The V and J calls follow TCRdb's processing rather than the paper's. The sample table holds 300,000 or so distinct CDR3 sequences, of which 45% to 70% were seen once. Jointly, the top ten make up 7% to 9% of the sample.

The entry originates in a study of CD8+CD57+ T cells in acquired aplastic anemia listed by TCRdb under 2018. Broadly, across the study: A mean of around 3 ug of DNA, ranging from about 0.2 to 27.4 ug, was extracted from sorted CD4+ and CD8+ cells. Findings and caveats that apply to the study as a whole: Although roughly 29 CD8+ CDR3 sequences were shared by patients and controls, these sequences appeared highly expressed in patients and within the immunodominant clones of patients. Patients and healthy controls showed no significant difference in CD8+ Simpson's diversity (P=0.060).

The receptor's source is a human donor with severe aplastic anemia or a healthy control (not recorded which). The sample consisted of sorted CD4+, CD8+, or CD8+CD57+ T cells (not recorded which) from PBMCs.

The CDR3 region reads CASSGASGADNEQFF. The DNA sequence follows: TGTGCCAGCAGTGGTGCTAGCGGGGCAGACAATGAGCAGTTCTTC. Recombination connected TRBV25-1 to TRBJ2-1; 9 bases in between match TRBD2. Taken from the germline V gene, the CDR1 and CDR2 loops are MGHDK and SYGVNS. CDR3 length: 15 amino acids, cysteine to phenylalanine. Of all the DNA, just the CDR3 is kept, 45 bases in frame from base 1. Trimming accounts for 4 bases at V and 5 bases at J, while the number of junction bases matched to no gene is 6.